Detailed here is one T cell receptor beta chain. The data are from a study of blood T cell repertoires in COVID-19. Turning to the study itself: From the United States, Italy and Spain came samples of acute and convalescent COVID-19. PBMCs, B-cell-depleted T cells, or T cells provided the cDNA or gDNA that made up the material.

In the original analysis: Amplification with reference gene primers provided the estimates of nucleated cell counts. The table came from immunoSEQ multiplex PCR; TCRdb's copy has only in-frame clones and leaves some out. V and J calls and clone size follow that table, whereas D and trimming were derived from the DNA. The sample contains tens of thousands of clones, 69% of which appear only once. The sequence was collected from a man older than 75 with acute or convalescent COVID-19. Sequencing used peripheral blood.

DNA for the CDR3: TGTGCCAGCAGCTCGTTCGGGAAGAGCTCCTATAATTCACCCCTCCACTTT. Amino acid sequence: CASSSFGKSSYNSPLHF. The V and J genes are TRBV7-9 and TRBJ1-6; D gene unclear. The germline gives CDR1 SEHNR, CDR2 FQNEAQ (reference sequence). V was cut by 4 bases and J by 0 bases, with 13 bases left in between. The CDR3 has 17 amino acids.